The entry below describes one T cell receptor beta chain. Trimming cost V 4 bases and J 8 bases, with 11 bases left between them. Per germline, CDR1 SGHRS and CDR2 YFSETQ. This CDR3 comprises 12 residues. The data were obtained in a study of identical twins. TCRdb reprocessed the 5' RACE reads with MiXCR, giving one entry per CDR3 protein. The top ten clones hold about 2.7% of a sample with approximately 500,000 distinct CDR3 sequences, around 24% of them seen once. The same specimen was also included in a second study, on T cells expressing NK-cell markers.

The rearrangement uses TRBV5-1 and TRBJ2-3, with D perhaps being TRBD1 or TRBD2 (6 bases each). The material sequenced was CD4+ T cells sorted from blood. This sequence originates from a woman aged 18-29 years in good health. The DNA for the CDR3 is TGCGCCAGCAGCGAACAGGGAGGTACGCAGTATTTT. This translates into CASSEQGGTQYF.